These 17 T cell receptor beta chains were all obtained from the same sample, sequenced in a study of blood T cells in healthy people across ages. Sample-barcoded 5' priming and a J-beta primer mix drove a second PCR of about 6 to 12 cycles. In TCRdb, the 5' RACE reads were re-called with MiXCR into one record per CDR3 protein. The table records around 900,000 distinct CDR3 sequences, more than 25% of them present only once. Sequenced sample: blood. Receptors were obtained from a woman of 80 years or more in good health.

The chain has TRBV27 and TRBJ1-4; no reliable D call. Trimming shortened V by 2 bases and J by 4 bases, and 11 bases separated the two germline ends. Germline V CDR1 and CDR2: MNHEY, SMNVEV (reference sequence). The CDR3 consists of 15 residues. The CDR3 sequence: CASSLDGRDNEKLFF. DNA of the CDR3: TGTGCCAGCAGTTTAGATGGCCGGGATAATGAAAAACTGTTTTTT.

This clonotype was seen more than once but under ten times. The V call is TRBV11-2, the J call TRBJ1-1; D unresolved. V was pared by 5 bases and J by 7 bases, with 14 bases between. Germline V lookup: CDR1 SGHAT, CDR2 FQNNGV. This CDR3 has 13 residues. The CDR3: CASSPRQEGEAFF. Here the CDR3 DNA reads TGTGCCAGCAGCCCCCGGCAGGAAGGTGAAGCTTTCTTT.

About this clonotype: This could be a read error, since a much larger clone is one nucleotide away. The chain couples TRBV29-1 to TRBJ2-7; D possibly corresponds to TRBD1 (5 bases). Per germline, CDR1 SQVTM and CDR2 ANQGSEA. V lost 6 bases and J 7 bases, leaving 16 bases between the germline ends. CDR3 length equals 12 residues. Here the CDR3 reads CSVDGAGNEQYF. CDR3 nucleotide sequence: TGCAGCGTGGACGGCGCAGGGAATGAGCAGTACTTC.

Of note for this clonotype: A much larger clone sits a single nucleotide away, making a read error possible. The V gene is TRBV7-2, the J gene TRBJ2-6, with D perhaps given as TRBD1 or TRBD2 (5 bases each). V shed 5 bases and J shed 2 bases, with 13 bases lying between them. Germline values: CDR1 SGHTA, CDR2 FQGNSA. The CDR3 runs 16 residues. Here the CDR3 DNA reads TGTGCCAGCAGCCAAGAACTAGGGGCTGGGGCCAACGTCCTGACTTTC. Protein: CASSQELGAGANVLTF.

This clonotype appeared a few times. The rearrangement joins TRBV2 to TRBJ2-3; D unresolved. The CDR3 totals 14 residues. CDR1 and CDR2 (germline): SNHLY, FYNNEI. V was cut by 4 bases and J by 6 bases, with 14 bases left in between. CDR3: CASSGRISRDTQYF. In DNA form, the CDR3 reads TGTGCCAGCAGTGGACGGATCTCCCGGGATACGCAGTATTTT.

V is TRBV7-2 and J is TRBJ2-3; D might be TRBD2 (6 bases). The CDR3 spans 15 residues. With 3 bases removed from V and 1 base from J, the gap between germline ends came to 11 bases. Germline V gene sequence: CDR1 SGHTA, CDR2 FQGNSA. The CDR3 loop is CASSFRPGGTDTQYF. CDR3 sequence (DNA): TGTGCCAGCAGCTTTCGACCGGGGGGCACAGATACGCAGTATTTT.

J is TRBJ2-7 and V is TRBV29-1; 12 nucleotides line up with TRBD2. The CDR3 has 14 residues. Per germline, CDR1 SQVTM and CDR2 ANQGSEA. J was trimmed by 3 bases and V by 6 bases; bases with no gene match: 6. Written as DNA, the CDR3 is TGCAGCGTAGAACTAGCGGGGGGACTCTACGAGCAGTACTTC. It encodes CSVELAGGLYEQYF.

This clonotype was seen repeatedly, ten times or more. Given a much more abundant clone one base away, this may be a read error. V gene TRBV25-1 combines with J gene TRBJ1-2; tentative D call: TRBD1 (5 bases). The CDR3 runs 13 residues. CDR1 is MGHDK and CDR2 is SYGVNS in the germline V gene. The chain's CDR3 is CASRESRGDGYTF. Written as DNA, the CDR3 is TGTGCCAGCAGGGAATCGAGAGGGGACGGCTACACCTTC.

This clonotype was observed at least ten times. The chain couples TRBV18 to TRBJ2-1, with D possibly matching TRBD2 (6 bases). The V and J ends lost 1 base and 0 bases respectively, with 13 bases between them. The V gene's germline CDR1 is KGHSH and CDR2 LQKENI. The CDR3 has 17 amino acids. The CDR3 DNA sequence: TGTGCCAGCTCACCACTACGGGGGAATGGCTCCTACAATGAGCAGTTCTTC. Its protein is CASSPLRGNGSYNEQFF.

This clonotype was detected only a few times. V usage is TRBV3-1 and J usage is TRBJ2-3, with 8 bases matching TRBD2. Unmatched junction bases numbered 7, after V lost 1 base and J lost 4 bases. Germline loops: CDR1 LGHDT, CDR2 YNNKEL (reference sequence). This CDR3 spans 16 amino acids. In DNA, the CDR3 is TGTGCCAGCAGCCAAGCGCGGGGGGTGGGCGCAGATACGCAGTATTTT. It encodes CASSQARGVGADTQYF.

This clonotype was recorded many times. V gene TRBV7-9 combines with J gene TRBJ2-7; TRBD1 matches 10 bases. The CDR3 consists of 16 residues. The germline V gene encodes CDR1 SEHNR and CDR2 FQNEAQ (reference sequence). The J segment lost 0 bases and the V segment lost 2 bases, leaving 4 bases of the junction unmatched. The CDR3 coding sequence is TGTGCCAGCAGCTTAAATGGACAGGGGGTCTCCTACGAGCAGTACTTC. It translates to CASSLNGQGVSYEQYF.

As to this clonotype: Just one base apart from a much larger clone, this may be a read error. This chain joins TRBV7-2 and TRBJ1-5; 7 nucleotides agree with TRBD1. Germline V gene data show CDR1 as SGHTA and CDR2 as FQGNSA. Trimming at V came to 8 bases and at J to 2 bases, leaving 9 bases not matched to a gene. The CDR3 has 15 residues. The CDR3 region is CASRWRQGGNQPQHF. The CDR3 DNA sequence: TGTGCCAGCCGCTGGCGGCAGGGGGGCAATCAGCCCCAGCATTTT.

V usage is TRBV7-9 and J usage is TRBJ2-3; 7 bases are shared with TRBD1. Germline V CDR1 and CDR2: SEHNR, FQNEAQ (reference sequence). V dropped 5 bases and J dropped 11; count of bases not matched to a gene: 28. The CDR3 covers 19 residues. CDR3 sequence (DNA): TGTGCCAGCAGCCCCTCCTTACAATGCCGTGGACAGGAACGGATCCTGCAGTATTTT. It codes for CASSPSLQCRGQERILQYF.

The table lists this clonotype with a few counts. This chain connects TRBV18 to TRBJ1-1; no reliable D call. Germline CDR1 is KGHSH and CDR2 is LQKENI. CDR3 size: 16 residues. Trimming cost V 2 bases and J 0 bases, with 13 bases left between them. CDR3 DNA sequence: TGTGCCAGCTCACCAAGGATAGCTGGGATGAACACTGAAGCTTTCTTT. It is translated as CASSPRIAGMNTEAFF.

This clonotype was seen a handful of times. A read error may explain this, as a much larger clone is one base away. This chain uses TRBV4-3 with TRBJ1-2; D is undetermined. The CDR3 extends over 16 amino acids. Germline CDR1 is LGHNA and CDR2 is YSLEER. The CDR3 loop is CASSQDLKDRLYGCTF. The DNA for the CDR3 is TGCGCCAGCAGCCAAGATTTAAAGGACCGTCTCTATGGCTGCACCTTC.

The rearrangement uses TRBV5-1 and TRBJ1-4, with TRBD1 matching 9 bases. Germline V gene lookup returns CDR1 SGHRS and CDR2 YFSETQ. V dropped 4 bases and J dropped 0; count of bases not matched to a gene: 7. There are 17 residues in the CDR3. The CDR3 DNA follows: TGCGCCAGCAGCGCGGGACAGGGTTTTGCAACTAATGAAAAACTGTTTTTT. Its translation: CASSAGQGFATNEKLFF.

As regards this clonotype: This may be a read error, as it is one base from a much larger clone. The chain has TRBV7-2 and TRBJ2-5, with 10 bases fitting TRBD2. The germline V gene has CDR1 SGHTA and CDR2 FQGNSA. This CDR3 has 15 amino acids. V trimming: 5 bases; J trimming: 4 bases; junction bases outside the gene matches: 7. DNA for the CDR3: TGTGCCAGCAGCGGTAGCGGGGGGTTGGGAGAGACCCAGTACTTC. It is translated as CASSGSGGLGETQYF.